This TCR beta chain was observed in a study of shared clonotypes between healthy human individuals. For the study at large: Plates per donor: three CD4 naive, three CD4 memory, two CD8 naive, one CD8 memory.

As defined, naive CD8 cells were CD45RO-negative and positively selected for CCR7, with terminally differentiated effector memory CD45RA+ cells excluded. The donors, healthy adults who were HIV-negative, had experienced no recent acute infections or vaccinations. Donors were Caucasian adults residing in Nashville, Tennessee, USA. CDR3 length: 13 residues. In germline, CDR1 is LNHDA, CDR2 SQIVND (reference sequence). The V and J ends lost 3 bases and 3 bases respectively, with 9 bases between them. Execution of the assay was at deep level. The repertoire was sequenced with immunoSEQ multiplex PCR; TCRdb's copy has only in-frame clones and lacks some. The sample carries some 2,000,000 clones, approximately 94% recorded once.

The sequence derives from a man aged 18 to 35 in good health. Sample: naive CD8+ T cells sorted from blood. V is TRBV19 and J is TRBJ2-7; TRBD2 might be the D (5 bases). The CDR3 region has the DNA TGTGCCAGTAGTATTGGGGAGAACTACGAGCAGTACTTC. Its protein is CASSIGENYEQYF.